A single T cell receptor beta chain is shown here with its context. No antigen is known for it. These data are taken from a study of regulatory T cells in long-lasting Graves disease. Study outcomes and limitations: Relative to new patients (roughly 970), persistent patients exhibited greater sharing of public clonotypes (more than 2,500).

The sample's time point: persistent/refractory GD, antithyroid drugs over 5 years with positive TRAb. There was RNA extracted from PBMCs, and the TCR library was made from it. Both iRepertoire HTBI primers and Arm-PCR of CDR3 regions were used to build the TCR beta libraries. From the multiplex PCR reads, TCRdb called clonotypes with MiXCR, one entry per CDR3 protein. The sample gives 300,000 to 400,000 distinct CDR3 sequences, about 18% of which show up once; roughly 29% is in the top ten. Sequences were derived from peripheral blood mononuclear cells (PBMCs), sampled when the disease was refractory, from a patient treated with antithyroid drugs. The sequence came from a female donor with Graves disease.

The CDR3 DNA sequence: TGCAGTGCTAGAGCCGGACAGAGGGCAAATTCACCCCTCCACTTT. It codes for CSARAGQRANSPLHF. The chain uses TRBV20-1 and TRBJ1-6; a weak D match, TRBD1 (6 bases). The CDR3 runs to 15 residues. With 1 base removed from V and 7 bases from J, the gap between germline ends came to 14 bases. Germline-derived CDR1 and CDR2 are DFQATT and SNEGSKA (reference sequence).